The 16 T cell receptor beta chains reported below all come from one sample, sequenced in a study of blood T cell repertoires in COVID-19. The table came from immunoSEQ multiplex PCR; TCRdb's copy has only in-frame clones and leaves some out. The data contain tens of thousands of clones, around 86% of them singletons. The source material was peripheral blood. The source is a man aged 65-85 years with acute or convalescent COVID-19.

This clone came up a few times. The genes are TRBV9 and TRBJ2-2; 10 positions agree with TRBD1. Per the germline V gene, CDR1 is SGDLS and CDR2 is YYNGEE. With 0 bases clipped from V and 10 bases from J, the junction kept 9 bases outside the gene matches. The CDR3 extends over 16 amino acids. The chain's CDR3 is CASSVASGTGDPELFF. The CDR3 DNA sequence: TGTGCCAGCAGCGTAGCCTCCGGGACAGGGGATCCGGAGCTGTTTTTT.

The chain is built from TRBV6-6 and TRBJ1-6; D remains unclear. V shed 4 bases and J shed 9 bases, with 10 bases lying between them. Germline lookup yields CDR1 MNHNY and CDR2 SVGAGI (reference sequence). The CDR3 spans 13 residues. CDR3 nucleotides: TGTGCCAGCAGTTCTTCAGGTATTTCACCCCTCCACTTT. Translating gives CASSSSGISPLHF.

The chain is built from TRBV18 and TRBJ1-3; TRBD1 might be the D (5 bases). This CDR3 comprises 18 residues. Germline CDR1 and CDR2: KGHSH and LQKENI. The V gene lost 1 base and the J gene lost 1 base, with 17 bases spanning the gap. In DNA, the CDR3 is TGTGCCAGCTCACCACAGGCTACAGGTTTACAATCTGGAAACACCATATATTTT. Its protein is CASSPQATGLQSGNTIYF.

The chain joins TRBV5-6 to TRBJ2-3, with TRBD2 as a possible D gene (5 bases). Deletions cut 8 bases from V and 2 bases from J, with 12 bases between. Looked up from germline, CDR1 is SGHDT and CDR2 is YYEEEE. The CDR3 spans 13 residues. The CDR3 DNA follows: TGTGCCAGTTGGCGGGTCGACACAGATACGCAGTATTTT. Translating gives CASWRVDTDTQYF.

The table lists this clone with a count of one. This sequence joins TRBV10-3 and TRBJ1-4; weak D call: TRBD1 (5 bases). V shed 10 bases and J shed 0 bases, with 9 bases lying between them. The CDR3 is made up of 13 amino acids. Germline lookup yields CDR1 ENHRY and CDR2 SYGVKD. CDR3 protein: CASGTSTNEKLFF. CDR3 in DNA: TGTGCCAGCGGGACCTCAACTAATGAAAAACTGTTTTTT.

V gene TRBV15 combines with J gene TRBJ2-3, with D unclear. The germline gives CDR1 LNHNV, CDR2 YYDKDF (reference sequence). The CDR3 covers 14 residues. Trimming cost V 0 bases and J 1 base, with 5 bases left between them. CDR3 sequence (DNA): TGTGCCACCAGCAGAGATAGAGGCACAGATACGCAGTATTTT. Its translation: CATSRDRGTDTQYF. Full variable domain (missing parts from reference TRBV15 and TRBJ2-3): DAMVIQNPRYQVTQFGKPVTLSCSQTLNHNVMYWYQQKSSQAPKLLFHYYDKDFNNEADTPDNFQSRRPNTSFCFLDIRSPGLGDTAMYLCATSRDRGTDTQYFGPGTRLTVL.

The chain uses TRBV2 and TRBJ2-7; D gene ambiguous. This CDR3 spans 12 amino acids. Between the trimmed V and J ends, which lost 2 bases and 3 bases, there was a span of 5 bases. CDR1 SNHLY and CDR2 FYNNEI come from the germline V gene. The CDR3 spells CASSEKSYEQYV. The CDR3 DNA sequence: TGTGCCAGCAGTGAAAAGAGCTACGAGCAGTACGTC.

The chain combines TRBV2 with TRBJ2-3, with 13 positions matching TRBD2. The V segment lost 8 bases and the J segment 5 bases; nucleotides outside the gene matches: 4. The CDR3 has 14 amino acids. Germline V gene lookup returns CDR1 SNHLY and CDR2 FYNNEI. As DNA, the CDR3 is TGTGCCAGCTCGACTAGCGGGGGGATAGATACGCAGTATTTT. As protein: CASSTSGGIDTQYF.

The chain links TRBV7-9 to TRBJ2-2, with 11 bases lining up with TRBD1. Germline trimming cut 5 bases from V and 3 bases from J; bases unmatched to any gene: 8. Germline loops: CDR1 SEHNR, CDR2 FQNEAQ (reference sequence). This CDR3 contains 17 residues. CDR3 region: CASSPGTGGLYTGELFF. CDR3 sequence (DNA): TGTGCCAGCAGCCCAGGGACAGGGGGTTTGTACACCGGGGAGCTGTTTTTT.

The chain is built from TRBV30 and TRBJ2-7, with 8 bases lining up with TRBD1. The CDR3 is made up of 15 amino acids. Unmatched junction bases numbered 7, after V lost 2 bases and J lost 1 base. Germline loops: CDR1 GTSNPN, CDR2 SVGIG (reference sequence). CDR3 coding DNA: TGTGCCTGGAGTCCAAGCCACAGGGGGTCCTACGAGCAGTACTTC. Its translation: CAWSPSHRGSYEQYF.

This clone was detected once. The genes are TRBV28 and TRBJ1-3; 10 bases are a match to TRBD1. Trimming cost V 6 bases and J 6 bases; bases outside gene matches: 11. Per germline, CDR1 MDHEN and CDR2 SYDVKM. This CDR3 is 16 amino acids long. The chain's CDR3 is CASSMPGTGEENTIYF. The CDR3 nucleotides are TGTGCCAGCAGCATGCCCGGGACAGGGGAGGAAAACACCATATATTTT.

The genes are TRBV12-5 and TRBJ1-1, with D maybe TRBD1 (5 bases). The CDR3 runs to 15 residues. From germline, CDR1 is LGHNT and CDR2 FRNRAP. V lost 2 bases, J lost 11 bases, and 21 bases lay in between. CDR3 bases: TGTGCTAGTGGTTTGTCTGGTGACAGAAAAGTAAGGGCTTTCTTT. It encodes CASGLSGDRKVRAFF.

The V call is TRBV7-9, the J call TRBJ2-1; 7 bases fit TRBD1. V lost 5 bases to trimming and J lost 4 bases; unmatched junction nucleotides: 8. Germline V gene lookup returns CDR1 SEHNR and CDR2 FQNEAQ (reference sequence). This CDR3 contains 15 residues. CDR3 sequence (DNA): TGTGCCAGCAGCACAGACCGGGACAGTTACAATGAGCAGTTCTTC. Its protein is CASSTDRDSYNEQFF. Full variable domain (outside the CDR3, taken from reference TRBV7-9 and TRBJ2-1): DTGVSQNPRHKITKRGQNVTFRCDPISEHNRLYWYRQTLGQGPEFLTYFQNEAQLEKSRLLSDRFSAERPKGSFSTLEIQRTEQGDSAMYLCASSTDRDSYNEQFFGPGTRLTVL.

The J gene is TRBJ2-5, the V gene TRBV3-1 (or the pseudogene TRBV3-2); D is uncertain. The CDR3 is 14 residues long. Trimming shortened V by 6 bases and J by 2 bases, and 13 bases separated the two germline ends. Germline V CDR1 and CDR2: LGHDT, YNNKEL (reference sequence). The CDR3 sequence: CASSLLRGQETQYF. The CDR3 DNA reads TGTGCCAGCAGTCTTTTACGCGGACAAGAGACCCAGTACTTC.

The chain has TRBV12-3 or TRBV12-4 and TRBJ1-5; perhaps TRBD1 as D (5 bases). This CDR3 spans 12 amino acids. Deletions cut 6 bases from V and 7 bases from J, with 10 bases between. The DNA for the CDR3 is TGTGCCAGCAGACGGGGGGACCAGCCCCAGCATTTT. Amino acid sequence: CASRRGDQPQHF.

V usage is TRBV9 and J usage is TRBJ2-2; TRBD2 matches at 11 bases. The V and J ends lost 0 bases and 4 bases, in that order; junction bases with no gene match: 5. CDR1 is SGDLS and CDR2 is YYNGEE in the germline V gene. The CDR3 covers 17 residues. The CDR3 DNA follows: TGTGCCAGCAGCGTAGAGGGGACTAGCGGTCTCACCGGGGAGCTGTTTTTT. This gives the protein CASSVEGTSGLTGELFF.